What follows are 20 T cell receptor beta chains derived from one specimen sequenced in a study of cytomegalovirus exposure and HLA in healthy donors. This PCR relied on a set of 60 Vbeta primers and 13 Jbeta primers. Assay used: immunoSEQ multiplex PCR; TCRdb lists only in-frame clones, some missing. The table includes 200,000 to 250,000 clones, roughly 70% detected once. The sequencing sample was made of PBMCs. The receptor set was obtained from a woman in her twenties or thirties in good health and CMV-seronegative.

With respect to this clone: At one of its ends the junction is not consistent with the germline gene, which may arise from a read error. The V gene is TRBV4-1, the J gene TRBJ2-7; the D gene is possibly TRBD2 (5 bases). This CDR3 region has 15 residues. In germline, CDR1 is MGHRA, CDR2 YSYEKL. In DNA, the CDR3 is TGCGCCAGCACCCAAGGACGGGGTATCCCCCACGAGCAGTACTTC. Translating it yields CASTQGRGIPHEQYF.

V and J are TRBV9 and TRBJ2-1; D call uncertain. The CDR3 consists of 16 residues. V lost 0 bases to trimming and J lost 1 base, with 11 bases between them. Germline CDR1 SGDLS, CDR2 YYNGEE. The CDR3 bases are TGTGCCAGCAGCGTAGGAGGCAGTTTTTCCTACAATGAGCAGTTCTTC. It yields the protein CASSVGGSFSYNEQFF.

The chain has TRBV2 and TRBJ2-4, with a tentative D call TRBD2 (7 bases). V was pared by 3 bases and J by 6 bases, with 18 bases between. Germline CDR1 SNHLY, CDR2 FYNNEI. The CDR3 is 16 residues long. The CDR3 DNA reads as TGTGCCAGCAGTGAGTCCCAAGGGGGGGGCGTAAACATTCAGTACTTC. It codes for CASSESQGGGVNIQYF.

This clone was recorded a few times. V and J are TRBV30 and TRBJ1-3; D is unclear. This CDR3 is built from 11 residues. Germline CDR1 is GTSNPN and CDR2 is SVGIG (reference sequence). V dropped 2 bases and J dropped 5 bases, with 4 bases sitting between them. The CDR3 DNA follows: TGTGCCTGGAGTCACAGAAACACCATATATTTT. It translates to CAWSHRNTIYF.

This chain joins TRBV29-1 and TRBJ1-2; D is undetermined. V lost 7 bases and J 3 bases, leaving 9 bases between the germline ends. This CDR3 is built from 11 residues. The germline V gene has CDR1 SQVTM and CDR2 ANQGSEA. As DNA, the CDR3 is TGCAGCGCCGGAGGAGACTATGGCTACACCTTC. Its protein is CSAGGDYGYTF.

The J gene is TRBJ1-2, the V gene TRBV29-1, with D possibly being TRBD1 (5 bases). CDR1 is SQVTM and CDR2 is ANQGSEA in the germline V gene. V lost 0 bases and J lost 4, with 12 bases in between. The CDR3 is 14 residues long. The CDR3 nucleotides are TGCAGCGTTGAAGAACGGGCAGGGCTCTATGGCTACACCTTC. This gives the protein CSVEERAGLYGYTF.

The chain combines TRBV19 with TRBJ1-5; TRBD1 aligns across 10 bases. The CDR3 runs 12 residues. CDR1 LNHDA and CDR2 SQIVND come from the germline V gene (reference sequence). The V and J ends lost 9 bases and 5 bases, in that order; junction bases with no gene match: 1. CDR3 amino acids: CASGTGDQPQHF. In DNA form, the CDR3 reads TGTGCCAGCGGGACAGGGGATCAGCCCCAGCATTTT.

This clone was found once. This sequence joins TRBV19 and TRBJ1-5; D unclear. Trimming removed 4 bases at V and 4 bases at J, with 17 bases between. This CDR3 is built from 16 residues. CDR1 is LNHDA and CDR2 is SQIVND in the germline V gene (reference sequence). Here the CDR3 reads CASSTTAPGGNQPQHF. CDR3 bases: TGTGCCAGTAGTACGACCGCCCCGGGAGGGAATCAGCCCCAGCATTTT.

CDR3 DNA: TGTGCCAGCAGCTTTGCCCCGGGACAGACCTATGGCTACACCTTC. Its translation: CASSFAPGQTYGYTF. The V call is TRBV5-8, the J call TRBJ1-2; 7 bases are a match to TRBD1. Unmatched junction bases numbered 8, after V lost 2 bases and J lost 4 bases. This CDR3 has 15 amino acids. Germline CDR1 SGHTS, CDR2 YDEGEE.

This sequence joins TRBV7-9 and TRBJ2-1; possibly TRBD1 for D (5 bases). Germline V CDR1 and CDR2: SEHNR, FQNEAQ (reference sequence). The CDR3 covers 13 residues. V was clipped by 4 bases and J by 5 bases, with 9 bases between them. The CDR3 DNA is TGTGCCAGCAGCTACCTGACAGACAATGAGCAGTTCTTC. Translation: CASSYLTDNEQFF.

This clone was seen more than once but under ten times. A junction boundary mismatches the germline segment, possibly from a read error. V is TRBV7-9 and J is TRBJ1-1; D remains ambiguous. Germline V gene sequence: CDR1 SEHNR, CDR2 FQNEAQ (reference sequence). The CDR3 is 14 amino acids. This CDR3 reads CSSSPSRTSLGAFF. CDR3 bases: TGTTCCAGCAGCCCTTCGCGCACGTCCCTTGGAGCTTTCTTT.

The genes are TRBV4-2 and TRBJ2-7; tentative D call: TRBD1 (6 bases). Germline V gene sequence: CDR1 LGHNA, CDR2 YNFKEQ. V gave up 5 bases and J gave up 3 bases, with 14 bases separating them. This CDR3 comprises 14 residues. The CDR3 nucleotides are TGTGCCAGCAGCTTCCGGGACAACCTCTACGAGCAGTACTTC. This translates into CASSFRDNLYEQYF.

This clone has more than one count but fewer than ten. The rearrangement uses TRBV30 and TRBJ1-2; the match to TRBD1 covers 7 bases. With V trimmed by 4 bases and J by 4 bases, 3 bases remained unmatched. The CDR3 length is 12 residues. Germline V gives CDR1 GTSNPN, CDR2 SVGIG (reference sequence). CDR3 sequence: CAWMTGLYGYTF. The CDR3 DNA follows: TGTGCCTGGATGACAGGGCTCTATGGCTACACCTTC. The variable domain in full, completed from reference TRBV30 and TRBJ1-2, reads SQTIHQWPATLVQPVGSPLSLECTVEGTSNPNLYWYRQAAGRGLQLLFYSVGIGQISSEVPQNLSASRPQDRQFILSSKKLLLSDSGFYLCAWMTGLYGYTFGSGTRLTVV.

The rearrangement uses TRBV6-5 and TRBJ1-1, with TRBD1 identical over 7 bases. The CDR3 runs 15 residues. The V segment lost 5 bases and the J segment 5 bases; nucleotides outside the gene matches: 11. Looked up from germline, CDR1 is MNHEY and CDR2 is SVGAGI. The CDR3 DNA follows: TGTGCCAGCAGTCTGGAGACAGGGAGAGGGACTGAAGCTTTCTTT. It codes for CASSLETGRGTEAFF.

The rearrangement joins TRBV9 to TRBJ2-5, with a tentative D call TRBD2 (6 bases). Deletions cut 0 bases from V and 0 bases from J, with 9 bases between. Germline CDR1 SGDLS, CDR2 YYNGEE. The CDR3 sequence is 15 residues long. The CDR3 protein is CASSVDGGYQETQYF. DNA of the CDR3: TGTGCCAGCAGCGTAGATGGGGGGTACCAAGAGACCCAGTACTTC.

CDR3 in amino acids: CASSPGLAGVFGEQFF. The CDR3 DNA follows: TGTGCCAGCAGTCCGGGACTAGCGGGAGTGTTTGGTGAGCAGTTCTTC. V and J are TRBV27 and TRBJ2-1, with 14 bases that match TRBD2. This CDR3 contains 16 residues. Trimming cost V 5 bases and J 9 bases; bases outside gene matches: 9. Germline V gene lookup returns CDR1 MNHEY and CDR2 SMNVEV (reference sequence).

This clone occurred a few times. The rearrangement uses TRBV5-5 and TRBJ1-1; maybe TRBD1 (5 bases). V dropped 2 bases and J dropped 4 bases, with 12 bases sitting between them. Germline loops: CDR1 SGHKS, CDR2 YYEKEE (reference sequence). The CDR3 is 14 amino acids. The CDR3 region has the DNA TGTGCCAGCAGCTTAAGGAAGGGGTCCACTGAAGCTTTCTTT. Its protein is CASSLRKGSTEAFF. Full variable domain (outside the CDR3, taken from reference TRBV5-5 and TRBJ1-1): DAGVTQSPTHLIKTRGQQVTLRCSPISGHKSVSWYQQVLGQGPQFIFQYYEKEERGRGNFPDRFSARQFPNYSSELNVNALLLGDSALYLCASSLRKGSTEAFFGQGTRLTVV.

The V gene is TRBV7-6, the J gene TRBJ2-5, with D tentatively TRBD1 (5 bases). Germline V CDR1 and CDR2: SGHVS, FNYEAQ. There are 15 residues in the CDR3. V lost 1 base to trimming and J lost 5 bases, with 14 bases between them. CDR3 nucleotides: TGTGCCAGCAGCTTAGATGGCAGGGTTTGGGAGACCCAGTACTTC. Its protein is CASSLDGRVWETQYF.

This chain connects TRBV5-1 to TRBJ2-7; no firm D call. V lost 0 bases, J lost 1 base, and 5 bases lay in between. The CDR3 contains 13 residues. The germline V gene has CDR1 SGHRS and CDR2 YFSETQ. The CDR3 protein is CASSLDPSYEQYF. The CDR3 DNA is TGCGCCAGCAGCTTGGATCCTTCCTACGAGCAGTACTTC. The full variable domain, with the rest looked up from reference TRBV5-1 and TRBJ2-7, is KAGVTQTPRYLIKTRGQQVTLSCSPISGHRSVSWYQQTPGQGLQFLFEYFSETQRNKGNFPGRFSGRQFSNSRSEMNVSTLELGDSALYLCASSLDPSYEQYFGPGTRLTVT.

CDR3 sequence: CASSIAGGPGEQFF. In nucleotides, the CDR3 is TGTGCCAGTAGTATTGCGGGAGGGCCAGGGGAGCAGTTCTTC. The chain joins TRBV19 to TRBJ2-1, with 9 bases lining up with TRBD2. This CDR3 comprises 14 residues. Trimming removed 3 bases from V and 10 bases from J; junction bases left unmatched: 7. The germline gives CDR1 LNHDA, CDR2 SQIVND (reference sequence).